This TCR beta chain came from a study of response to subunit inactivated influenza vaccine. Germline CDR1 SGHTA, CDR2 FQGNSA. CDR3 size: 17 residues. The V and J ends lost 5 bases and 3 bases, in that order; junction bases with no gene match: 16. Concerning this clonotype itself: What it binds is not known.

Each CDR3 protein gets one entry after TCRdb re-called the RT-PCR reads with MiXCR. Of 650,000 to 850,000 distinct CDR3 sequences listed, more than 11% are singletons. The study, taken as a whole, reports: Authors suggested each seasonal flu vaccination may recruit only limited numbers of new T cells.

The sample here was PBMCs from blood, taken approximately 15 days before vaccination. The receptor comes from a middle-aged man who received an inactivated influenza vaccine. This rearrangement joins TRBV7-2 to TRBJ2-7, with 7 bases that match TRBD2. CDR3 bases: TGTGCCAGCAGCCCACCTGCCCCCGCTAGCGGACACTACGAGCAGTACTTC. It codes for CASSPPAPASGHYEQYF.